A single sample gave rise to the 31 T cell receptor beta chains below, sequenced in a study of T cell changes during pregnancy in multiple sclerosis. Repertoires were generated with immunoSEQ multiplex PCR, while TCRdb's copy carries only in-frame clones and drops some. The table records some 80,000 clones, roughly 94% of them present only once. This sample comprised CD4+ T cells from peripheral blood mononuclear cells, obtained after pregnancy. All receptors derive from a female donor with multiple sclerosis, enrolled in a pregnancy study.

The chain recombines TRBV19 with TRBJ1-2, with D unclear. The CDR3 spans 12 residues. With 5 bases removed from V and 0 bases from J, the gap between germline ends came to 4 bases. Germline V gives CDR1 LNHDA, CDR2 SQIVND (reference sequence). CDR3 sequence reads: CASSVANYGYTF. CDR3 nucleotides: TGTGCCAGTAGTGTCGCTAACTATGGCTACACCTTC.

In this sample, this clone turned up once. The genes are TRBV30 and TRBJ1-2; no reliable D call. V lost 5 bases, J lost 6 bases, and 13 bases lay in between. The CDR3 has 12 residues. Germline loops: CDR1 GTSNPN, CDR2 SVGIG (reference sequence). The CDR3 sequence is CAWDSRGNGYTF. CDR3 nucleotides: TGTGCCTGGGACTCCAGAGGGAATGGCTACACCTTC. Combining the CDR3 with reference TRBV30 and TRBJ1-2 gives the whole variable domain SQTIHQWPATLVQPVGSPLSLECTVEGTSNPNLYWYRQAAGRGLQLLFYSVGIGQISSEVPQNLSASRPQDRQFILSSKKLLLSDSGFYLCAWDSRGNGYTFGSGTRLTVV.

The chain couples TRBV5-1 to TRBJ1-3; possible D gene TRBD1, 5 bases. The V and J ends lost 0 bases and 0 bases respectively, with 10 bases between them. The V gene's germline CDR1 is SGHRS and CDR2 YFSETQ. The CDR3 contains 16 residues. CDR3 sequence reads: CASSLARTNSGNTIYF. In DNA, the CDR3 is TGCGCCAGCAGCTTGGCGAGGACAAACTCTGGAAACACCATATATTTT.

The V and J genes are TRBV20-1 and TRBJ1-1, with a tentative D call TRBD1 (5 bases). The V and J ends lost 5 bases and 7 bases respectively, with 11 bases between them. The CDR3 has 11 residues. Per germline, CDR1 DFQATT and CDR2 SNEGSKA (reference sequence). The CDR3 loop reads CSAGMGGEAFF. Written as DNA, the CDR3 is TGCAGTGCTGGGATGGGGGGTGAAGCTTTCTTT.

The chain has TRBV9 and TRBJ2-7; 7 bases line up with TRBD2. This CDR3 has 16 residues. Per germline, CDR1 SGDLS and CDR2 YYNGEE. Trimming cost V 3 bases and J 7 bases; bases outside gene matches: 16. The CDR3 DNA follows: TGTGCCAGCAGCGCCTGGGGGGGAGGCCCCTCGGAGGAGCAGTACTTC. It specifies CASSAWGGGPSEEQYF.

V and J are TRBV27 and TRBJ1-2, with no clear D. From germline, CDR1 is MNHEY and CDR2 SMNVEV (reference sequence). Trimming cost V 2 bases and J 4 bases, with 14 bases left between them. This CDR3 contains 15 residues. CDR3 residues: CASSLAHGVGYGYTF. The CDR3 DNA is TGTGCCAGCAGTTTAGCCCACGGGGTTGGCTATGGCTACACCTTC.

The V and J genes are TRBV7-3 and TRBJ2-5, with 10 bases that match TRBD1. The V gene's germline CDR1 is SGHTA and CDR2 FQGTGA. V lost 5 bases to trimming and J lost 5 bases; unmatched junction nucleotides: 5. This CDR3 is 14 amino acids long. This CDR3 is CASSPGQGFETQYF. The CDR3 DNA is TGTGCCAGCAGCCCGGGACAGGGGTTCGAGACCCAGTACTTC. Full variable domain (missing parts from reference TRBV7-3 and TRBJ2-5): GAGVSQTPSNKVTEKGKYVELRCDPISGHTALYWYRQSLGQGPEFLIYFQGTGAADDSGLPNDRFFAVRPEGSVSTLKIQRTERGDSAVYLCASSPGQGFETQYFGPGTRLLVL.

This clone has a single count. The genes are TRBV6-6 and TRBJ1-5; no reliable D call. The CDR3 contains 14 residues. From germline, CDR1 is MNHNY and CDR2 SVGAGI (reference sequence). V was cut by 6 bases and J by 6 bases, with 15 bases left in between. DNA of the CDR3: TGTGCCAGCAGCTTGGAGACGGAGGGTCAGCCCCAGCATTTT. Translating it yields CASSLETEGQPQHF.

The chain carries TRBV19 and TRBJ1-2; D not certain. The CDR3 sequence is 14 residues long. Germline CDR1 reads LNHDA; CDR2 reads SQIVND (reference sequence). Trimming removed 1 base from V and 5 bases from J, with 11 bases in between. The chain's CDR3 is CASSIADTLYGYTF. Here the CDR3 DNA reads TGTGCCAGTAGTATAGCCGACACCCTATATGGCTACACCTTC.

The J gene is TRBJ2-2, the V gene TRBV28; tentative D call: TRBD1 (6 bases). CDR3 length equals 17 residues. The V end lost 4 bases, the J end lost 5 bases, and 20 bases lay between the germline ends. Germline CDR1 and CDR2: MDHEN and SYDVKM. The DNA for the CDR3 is TGTGCCAGCAGTTCACCCCAGGGGCAGATCGGGACCGGGGAGCTGTTTTTT. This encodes CASSSPQGQIGTGELFF. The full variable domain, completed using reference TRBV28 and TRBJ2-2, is DVKVTQSSRYLVKRTGEKVFLECVQDMDHENMFWYRQDPGLGLRLIYFSYDVKMKEKGDIPEGYSVSREKKERFSLILESASTNQTSMYLCASSSPQGQIGTGELFFGEGSRLTVL.

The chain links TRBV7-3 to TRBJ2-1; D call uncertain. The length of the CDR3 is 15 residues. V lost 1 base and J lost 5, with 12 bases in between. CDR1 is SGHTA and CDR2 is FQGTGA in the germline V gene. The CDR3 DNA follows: TGTGCCAGCAGCTTAAAACTACCCCCTAACAATGAGCAGTTCTTC. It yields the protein CASSLKLPPNNEQFF.

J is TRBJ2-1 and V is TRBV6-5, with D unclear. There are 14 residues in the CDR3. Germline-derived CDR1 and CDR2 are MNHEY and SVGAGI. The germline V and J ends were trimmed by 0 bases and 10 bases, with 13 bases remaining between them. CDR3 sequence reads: CASSYSSPSVEQFF. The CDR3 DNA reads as TGTGCCAGCAGTTACTCGAGCCCCTCCGTAGAGCAGTTCTTC.

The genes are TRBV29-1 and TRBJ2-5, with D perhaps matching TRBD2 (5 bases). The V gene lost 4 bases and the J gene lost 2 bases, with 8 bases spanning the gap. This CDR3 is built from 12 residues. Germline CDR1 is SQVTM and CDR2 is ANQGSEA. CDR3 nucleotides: TGCAGCGTTGTCGAGGGACAAGAGACCCAGTACTTC. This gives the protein CSVVEGQETQYF.

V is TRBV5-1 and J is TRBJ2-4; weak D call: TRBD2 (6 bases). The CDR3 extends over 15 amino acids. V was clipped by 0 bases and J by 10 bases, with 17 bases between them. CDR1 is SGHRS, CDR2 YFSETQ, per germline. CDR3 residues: CASSLASREVDIQYF. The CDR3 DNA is TGCGCCAGCAGCTTGGCCTCTAGGGAGGTGGATATTCAGTACTTC.

This CDR3 is CASSTTVSNQPQHF. CDR3 bases: TGTGCCAGCAGCACGACAGTTAGCAATCAGCCCCAGCATTTT. This chain connects TRBV7-9 to TRBJ1-5; perhaps TRBD1 as D (5 bases). There are 14 residues in the CDR3. Trimming took off 5 bases at V and 0 bases at J, with 8 bases between the two ends. From germline, CDR1 is SEHNR and CDR2 FQNEAQ (reference sequence).

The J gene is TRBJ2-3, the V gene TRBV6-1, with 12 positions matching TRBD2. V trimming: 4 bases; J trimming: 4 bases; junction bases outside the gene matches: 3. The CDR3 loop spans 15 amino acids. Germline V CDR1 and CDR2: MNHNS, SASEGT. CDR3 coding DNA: TGTGCCAGCAGTGTGACTAGCGGGAGTCCAGATACGCAGTATTTT. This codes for CASSVTSGSPDTQYF.

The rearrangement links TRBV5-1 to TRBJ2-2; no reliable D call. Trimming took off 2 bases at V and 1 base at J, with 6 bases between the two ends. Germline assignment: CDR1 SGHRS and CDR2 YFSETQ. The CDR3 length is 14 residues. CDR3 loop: CASSLPGNTGELFF. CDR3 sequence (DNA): TGCGCCAGCAGCTTACCCGGGAACACCGGGGAGCTGTTTTTT.

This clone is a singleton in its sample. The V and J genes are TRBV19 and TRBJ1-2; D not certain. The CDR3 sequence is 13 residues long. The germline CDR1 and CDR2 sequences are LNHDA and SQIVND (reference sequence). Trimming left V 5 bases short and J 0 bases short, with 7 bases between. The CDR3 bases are TGTGCCAGTAGTTTCAAGCCTAACTATGGCTACACCTTC. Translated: CASSFKPNYGYTF.

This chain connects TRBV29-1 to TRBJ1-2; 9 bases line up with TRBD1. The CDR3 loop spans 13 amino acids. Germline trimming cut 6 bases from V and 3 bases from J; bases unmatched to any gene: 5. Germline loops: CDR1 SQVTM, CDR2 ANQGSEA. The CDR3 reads CSVLDRGDYGYTF. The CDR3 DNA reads TGCAGCGTCTTAGACAGGGGGGACTATGGCTACACCTTC.

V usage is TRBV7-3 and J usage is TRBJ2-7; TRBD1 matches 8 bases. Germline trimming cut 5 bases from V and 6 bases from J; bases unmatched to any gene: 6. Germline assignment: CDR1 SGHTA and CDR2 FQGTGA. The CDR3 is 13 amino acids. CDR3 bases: TGTGCCAGCAGCCCAGGGGGCCGTCGCGAGCAGTACTTC. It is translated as CASSPGGRREQYF.

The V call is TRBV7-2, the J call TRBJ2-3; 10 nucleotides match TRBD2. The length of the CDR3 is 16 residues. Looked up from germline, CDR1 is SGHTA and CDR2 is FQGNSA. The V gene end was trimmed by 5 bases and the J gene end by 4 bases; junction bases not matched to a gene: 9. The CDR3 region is CASSRLSGRSADTQYF. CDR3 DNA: TGTGCCAGCAGCCGCCTTAGCGGGAGGAGCGCAGATACGCAGTATTTT.

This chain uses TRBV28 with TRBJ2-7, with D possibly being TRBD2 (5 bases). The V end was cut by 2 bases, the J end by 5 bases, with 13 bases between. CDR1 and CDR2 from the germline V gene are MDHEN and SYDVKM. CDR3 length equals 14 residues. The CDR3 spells CASSLVLSRDEQYF. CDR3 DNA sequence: TGTGCCAGCAGTTTAGTTCTGTCGAGGGACGAGCAGTACTTC.

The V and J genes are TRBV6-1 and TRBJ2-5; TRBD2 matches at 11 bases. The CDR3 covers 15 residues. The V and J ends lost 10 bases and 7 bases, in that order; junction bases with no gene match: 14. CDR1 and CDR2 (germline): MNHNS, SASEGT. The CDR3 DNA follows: TGTGCCACGTTGACTAGCGGGACCAACCTGGGGACCCAGTACTTC. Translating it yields CATLTSGTNLGTQYF.

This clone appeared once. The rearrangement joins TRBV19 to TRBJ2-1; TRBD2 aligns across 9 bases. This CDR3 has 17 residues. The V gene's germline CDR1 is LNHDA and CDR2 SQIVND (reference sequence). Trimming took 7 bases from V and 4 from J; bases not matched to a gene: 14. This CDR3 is CASTPRAGTSSYNEQFF. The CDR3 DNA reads TGTGCCAGTACCCCCCGAGCTGGGACTAGCAGTTACAATGAGCAGTTCTTC.

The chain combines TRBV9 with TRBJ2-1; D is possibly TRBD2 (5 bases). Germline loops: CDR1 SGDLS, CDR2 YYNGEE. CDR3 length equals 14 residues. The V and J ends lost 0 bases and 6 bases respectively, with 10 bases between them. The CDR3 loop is CASSVDARANEQFF. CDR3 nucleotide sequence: TGTGCCAGCAGCGTAGATGCGAGGGCCAATGAGCAGTTCTTC.

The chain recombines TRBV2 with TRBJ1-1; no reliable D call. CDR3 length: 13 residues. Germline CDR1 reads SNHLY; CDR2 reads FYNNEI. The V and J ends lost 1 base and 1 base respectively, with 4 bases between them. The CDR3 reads CASSEDRNTEAFF. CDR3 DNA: TGTGCCAGCAGTGAAGACAGGAACACTGAAGCTTTCTTT.

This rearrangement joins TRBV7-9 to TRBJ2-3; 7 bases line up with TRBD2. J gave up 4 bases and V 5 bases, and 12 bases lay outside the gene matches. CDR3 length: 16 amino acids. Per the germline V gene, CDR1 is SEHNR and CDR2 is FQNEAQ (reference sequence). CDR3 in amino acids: CASSPAKKAGADTQYF. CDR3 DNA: TGTGCCAGCAGCCCCGCCAAAAAGGCGGGGGCAGATACGCAGTATTTT.

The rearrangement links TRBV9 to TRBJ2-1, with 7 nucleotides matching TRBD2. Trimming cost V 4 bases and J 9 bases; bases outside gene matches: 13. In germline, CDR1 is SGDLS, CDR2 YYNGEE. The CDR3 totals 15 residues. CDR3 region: CASSPSWREFGEQFF. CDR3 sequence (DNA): TGTGCCAGCAGCCCCTCGTGGCGGGAGTTTGGTGAGCAGTTCTTC.

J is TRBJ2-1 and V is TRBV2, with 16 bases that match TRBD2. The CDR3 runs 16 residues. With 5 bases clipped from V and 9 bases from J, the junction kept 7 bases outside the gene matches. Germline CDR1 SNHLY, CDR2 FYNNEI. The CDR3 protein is CASSKGLAGGGGEQFF. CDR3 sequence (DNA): TGTGCCAGCAGTAAGGGACTAGCGGGAGGGGGCGGTGAGCAGTTCTTC.

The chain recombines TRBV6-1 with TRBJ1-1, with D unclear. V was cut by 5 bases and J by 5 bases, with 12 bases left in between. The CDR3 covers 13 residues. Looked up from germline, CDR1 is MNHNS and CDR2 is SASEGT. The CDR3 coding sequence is TGTGCCAGCAGTTCAAAAGGAGGGACTGAAGCTTTCTTT. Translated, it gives CASSSKGGTEAFF.

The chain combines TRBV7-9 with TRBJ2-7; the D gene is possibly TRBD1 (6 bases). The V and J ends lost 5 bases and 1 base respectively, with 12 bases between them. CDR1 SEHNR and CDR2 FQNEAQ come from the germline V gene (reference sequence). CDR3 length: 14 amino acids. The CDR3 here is CASSPGQYSYEQYF. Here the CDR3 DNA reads TGTGCCAGCAGCCCAGGACAGTATTCCTACGAGCAGTACTTC.